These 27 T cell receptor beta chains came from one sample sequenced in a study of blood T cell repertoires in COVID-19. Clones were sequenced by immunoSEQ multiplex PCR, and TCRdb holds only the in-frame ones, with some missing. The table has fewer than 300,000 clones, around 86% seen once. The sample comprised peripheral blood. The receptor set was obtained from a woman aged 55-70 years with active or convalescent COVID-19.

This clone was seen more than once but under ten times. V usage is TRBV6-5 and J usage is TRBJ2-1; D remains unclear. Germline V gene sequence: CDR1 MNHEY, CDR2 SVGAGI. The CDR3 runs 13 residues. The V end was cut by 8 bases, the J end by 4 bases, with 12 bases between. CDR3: CASSPWSYNEQFF. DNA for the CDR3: TGTGCCAGCTCCCCGTGGAGTTACAATGAGCAGTTCTTC.

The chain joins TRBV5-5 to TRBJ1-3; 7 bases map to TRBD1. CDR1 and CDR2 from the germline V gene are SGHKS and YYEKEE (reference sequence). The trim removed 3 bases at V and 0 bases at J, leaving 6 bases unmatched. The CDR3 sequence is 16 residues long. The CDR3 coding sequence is TGTGCCAGCAGCTACGGACAGGCTAGCTCTGGAAACACCATATATTTT. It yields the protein CASSYGQASSGNTIYF.

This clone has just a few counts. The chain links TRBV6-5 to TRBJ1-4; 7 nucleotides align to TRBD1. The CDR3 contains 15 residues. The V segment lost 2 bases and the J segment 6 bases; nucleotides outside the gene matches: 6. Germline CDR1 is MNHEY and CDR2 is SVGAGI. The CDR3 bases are TGTGCCAGCAGTTACGAGGGACAGCCTCATGAAAAACTGTTTTTT. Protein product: CASSYEGQPHEKLFF.

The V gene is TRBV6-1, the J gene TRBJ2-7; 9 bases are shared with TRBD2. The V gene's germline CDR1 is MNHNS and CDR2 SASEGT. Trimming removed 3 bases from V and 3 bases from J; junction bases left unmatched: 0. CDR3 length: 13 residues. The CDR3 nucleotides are TGTGCCAGCAGTGAGACTAGCGGCTACGAGCAGTACTTC. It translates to CASSETSGYEQYF.

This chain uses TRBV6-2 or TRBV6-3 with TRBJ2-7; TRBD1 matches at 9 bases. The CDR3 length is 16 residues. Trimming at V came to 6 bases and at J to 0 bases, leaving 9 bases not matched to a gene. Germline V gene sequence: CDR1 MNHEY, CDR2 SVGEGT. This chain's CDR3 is CASSSRGQGSSYEQYF. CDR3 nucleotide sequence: TGTGCCAGCAGCTCCCGTGGACAGGGGAGCTCCTACGAGCAGTACTTC.

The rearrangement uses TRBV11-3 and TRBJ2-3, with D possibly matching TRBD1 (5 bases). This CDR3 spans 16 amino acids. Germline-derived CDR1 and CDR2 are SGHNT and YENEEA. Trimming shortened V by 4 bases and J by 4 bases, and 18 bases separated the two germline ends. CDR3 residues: CASSSSLPGSADTQYF. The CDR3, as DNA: TGTGCCAGCAGCTCCTCGCTCCCAGGGTCGGCAGATACGCAGTATTTT.

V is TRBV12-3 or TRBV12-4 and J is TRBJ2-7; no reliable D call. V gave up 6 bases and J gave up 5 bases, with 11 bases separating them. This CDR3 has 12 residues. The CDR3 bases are TGTGCCAGCAGCCCGGAGTACCACGAGCAGTACTTC. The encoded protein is CASSPEYHEQYF.

This CDR3 reads CASSYVGLRNTGELFF. The DNA for the CDR3 is TGTGCCAGCAGTTACGTGGGACTCCGGAACACCGGGGAGCTGTTTTTT. The chain combines TRBV6-2 or TRBV6-3 with TRBJ2-2; TRBD2 is a possible D gene (6 bases). The CDR3 loop spans 16 amino acids. CDR1 is MNHEY and CDR2 is SVGEGT in the germline V gene. The ends were cut back, 2 bases at V and 1 base at J, with 11 bases in the middle.

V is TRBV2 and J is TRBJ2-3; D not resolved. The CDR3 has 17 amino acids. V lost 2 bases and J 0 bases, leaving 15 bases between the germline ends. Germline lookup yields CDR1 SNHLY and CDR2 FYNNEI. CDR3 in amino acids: CASSETGGSASTDTQYF. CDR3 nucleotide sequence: TGTGCCAGCAGTGAAACTGGCGGCAGCGCTAGCACAGATACGCAGTATTTT.

This CDR3 reads CASSLWQGGEKSPLHF. CDR3 DNA: TGTGCCAGCAGTCTTTGGCAGGGGGGCGAGAAGTCACCCCTCCACTTT. The chain links TRBV28 to TRBJ1-6, with TRBD1 matching 7 bases. V trimming: 5 bases; J trimming: 10 bases; junction bases outside the gene matches: 14. The CDR3 contains 16 residues. CDR1 MDHEN and CDR2 SYDVKM come from the germline V gene.

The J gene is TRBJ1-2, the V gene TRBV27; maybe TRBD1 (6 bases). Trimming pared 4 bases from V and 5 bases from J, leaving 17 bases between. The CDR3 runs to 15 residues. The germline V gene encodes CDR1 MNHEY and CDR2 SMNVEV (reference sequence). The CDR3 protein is CASSSWTDPTYGYTF. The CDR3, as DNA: TGTGCCAGCAGTTCGTGGACAGACCCAACTTATGGCTACACCTTC.

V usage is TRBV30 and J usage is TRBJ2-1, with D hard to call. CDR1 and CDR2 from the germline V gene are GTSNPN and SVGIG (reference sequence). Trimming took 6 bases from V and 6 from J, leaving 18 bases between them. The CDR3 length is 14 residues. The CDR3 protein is CACLTTPRLNEQFF. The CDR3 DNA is TGTGCCTGCCTGACGACTCCCCGCCTCAATGAGCAGTTCTTC.

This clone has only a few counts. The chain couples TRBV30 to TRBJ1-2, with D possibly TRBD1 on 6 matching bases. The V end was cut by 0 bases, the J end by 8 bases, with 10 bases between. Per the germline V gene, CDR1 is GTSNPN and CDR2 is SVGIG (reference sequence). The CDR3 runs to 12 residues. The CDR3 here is CAWSVGGGGYTF. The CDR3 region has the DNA TGTGCCTGGAGTGTAGGGGGAGGGGGCTACACCTTC.

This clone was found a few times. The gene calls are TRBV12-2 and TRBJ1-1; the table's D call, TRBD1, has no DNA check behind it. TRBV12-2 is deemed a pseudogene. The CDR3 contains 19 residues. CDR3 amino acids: CASRLGSNRNGQRNTEAFF. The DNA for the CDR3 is TGTGCAAGTCGCTTAGGAAGTAACCGCAATGGACAGAGGAACACTGAAGCTTTCTTT.

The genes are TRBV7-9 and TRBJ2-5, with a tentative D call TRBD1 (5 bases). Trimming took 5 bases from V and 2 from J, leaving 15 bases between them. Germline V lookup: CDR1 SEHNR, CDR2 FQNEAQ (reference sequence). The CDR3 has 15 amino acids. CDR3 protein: CASSPRSGLQETQYF. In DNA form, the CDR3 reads TGTGCCAGCAGCCCCCGATCAGGGTTACAAGAGACCCAGTACTTC. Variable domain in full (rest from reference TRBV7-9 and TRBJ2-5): DTGVSQNPRHKITKRGQNVTFRCDPISEHNRLYWYRQTLGQGPEFLTYFQNEAQLEKSRLLSDRFSAERPKGSFSTLEIQRTEQGDSAMYLCASSPRSGLQETQYFGPGTRLLVL.

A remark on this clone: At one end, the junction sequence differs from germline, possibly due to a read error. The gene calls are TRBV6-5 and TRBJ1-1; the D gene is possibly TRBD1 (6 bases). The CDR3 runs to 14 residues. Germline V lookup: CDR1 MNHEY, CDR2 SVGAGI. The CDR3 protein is CASSYSYGTLEEDF. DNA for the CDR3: TGTGCCAGCAGTTACAGCTATGGGACATTGGAAGAGGACTTT.

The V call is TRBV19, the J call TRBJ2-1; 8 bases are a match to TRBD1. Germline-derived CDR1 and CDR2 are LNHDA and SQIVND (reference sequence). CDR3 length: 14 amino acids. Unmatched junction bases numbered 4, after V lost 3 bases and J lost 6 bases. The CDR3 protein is CASSMSGTGNEQFF. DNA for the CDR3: TGTGCCAGTAGTATGTCGGGGACAGGCAATGAGCAGTTCTTC.

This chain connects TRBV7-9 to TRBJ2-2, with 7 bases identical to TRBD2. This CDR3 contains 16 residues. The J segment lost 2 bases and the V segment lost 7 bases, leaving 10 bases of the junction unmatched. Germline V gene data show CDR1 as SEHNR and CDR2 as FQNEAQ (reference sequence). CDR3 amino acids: CASTGGLSINTGELFF. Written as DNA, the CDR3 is TGTGCCAGCACGGGGGGACTATCAATCAACACCGGGGAGCTGTTTTTT.

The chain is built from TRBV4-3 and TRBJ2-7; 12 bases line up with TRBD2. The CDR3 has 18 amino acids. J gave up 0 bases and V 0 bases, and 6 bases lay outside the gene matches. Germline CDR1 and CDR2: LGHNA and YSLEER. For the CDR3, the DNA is TGCGCCAGCAGCCAAGAGACTAGCGGGGGATCCGCCTCCTACGAGCAGTACTTC. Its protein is CASSQETSGGSASYEQYF.

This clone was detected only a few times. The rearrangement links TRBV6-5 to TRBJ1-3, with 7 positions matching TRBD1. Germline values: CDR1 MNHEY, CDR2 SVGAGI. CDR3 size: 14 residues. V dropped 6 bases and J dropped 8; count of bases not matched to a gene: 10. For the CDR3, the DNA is TGTGCCAGCAGGCCCGGGACAGATGCTTACACCATATATTTT. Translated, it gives CASRPGTDAYTIYF.

CDR3 in amino acids: CASSPNRGNTEAFF. CDR3 coding DNA: TGTGCCAGCAGTCCCAACAGGGGGAACACTGAAGCTTTCTTT. The chain links TRBV27 to TRBJ1-1, with 7 bases aligning to TRBD1. V lost 5 bases and J lost 1; bases outside the gene matches: 4. CDR3 length equals 14 residues. Germline V gene data show CDR1 as MNHEY and CDR2 as SMNVEV (reference sequence).

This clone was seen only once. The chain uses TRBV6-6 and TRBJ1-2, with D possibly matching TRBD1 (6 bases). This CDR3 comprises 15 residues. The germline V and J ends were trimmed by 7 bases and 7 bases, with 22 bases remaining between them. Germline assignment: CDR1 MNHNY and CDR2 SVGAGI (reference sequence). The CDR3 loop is CASTIIRGTLGGYTF. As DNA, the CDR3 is TGTGCCAGCACTATAATCAGGGGCACCTTGGGTGGCTACACCTTC.

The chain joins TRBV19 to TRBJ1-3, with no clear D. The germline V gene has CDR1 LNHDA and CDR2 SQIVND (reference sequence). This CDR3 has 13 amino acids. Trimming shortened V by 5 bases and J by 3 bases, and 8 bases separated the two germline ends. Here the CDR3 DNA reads TGTGCCAGTAGTTCCGTCAGTGGAAACACCATATATTTT. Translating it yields CASSSVSGNTIYF.

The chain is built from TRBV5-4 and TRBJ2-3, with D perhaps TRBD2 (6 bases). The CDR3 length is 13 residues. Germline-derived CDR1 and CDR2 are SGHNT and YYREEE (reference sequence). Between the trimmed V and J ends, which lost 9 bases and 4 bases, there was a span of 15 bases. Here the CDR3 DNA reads TGTGCCACCCGCGGGGTGGGGGCAGATACGCAGTATTTT. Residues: CATRGVGADTQYF.

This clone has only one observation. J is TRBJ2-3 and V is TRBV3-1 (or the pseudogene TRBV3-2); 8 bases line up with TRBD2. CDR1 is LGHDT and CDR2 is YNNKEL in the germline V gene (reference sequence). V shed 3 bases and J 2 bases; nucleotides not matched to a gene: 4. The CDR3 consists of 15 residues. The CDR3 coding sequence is TGTGCCAGCAGCCACCCGGGGGGGCCCACAGATACGCAGTATTTT. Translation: CASSHPGGPTDTQYF.

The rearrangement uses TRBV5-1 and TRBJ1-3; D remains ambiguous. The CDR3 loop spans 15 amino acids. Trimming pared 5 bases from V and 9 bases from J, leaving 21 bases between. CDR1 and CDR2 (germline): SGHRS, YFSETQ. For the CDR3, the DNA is TGCGCCAGCAGACCCCCCGGGTACTTCTCCGGCACCATATATTTT. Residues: CASRPPGYFSGTIYF.

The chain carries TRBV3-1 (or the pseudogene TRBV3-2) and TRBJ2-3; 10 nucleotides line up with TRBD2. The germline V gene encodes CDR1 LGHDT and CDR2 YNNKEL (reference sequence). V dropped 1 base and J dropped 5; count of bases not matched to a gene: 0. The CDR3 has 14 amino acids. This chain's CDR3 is CASSQASGGDTQYF. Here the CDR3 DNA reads TGTGCCAGCAGCCAAGCTAGCGGGGGAGATACGCAGTATTTT.